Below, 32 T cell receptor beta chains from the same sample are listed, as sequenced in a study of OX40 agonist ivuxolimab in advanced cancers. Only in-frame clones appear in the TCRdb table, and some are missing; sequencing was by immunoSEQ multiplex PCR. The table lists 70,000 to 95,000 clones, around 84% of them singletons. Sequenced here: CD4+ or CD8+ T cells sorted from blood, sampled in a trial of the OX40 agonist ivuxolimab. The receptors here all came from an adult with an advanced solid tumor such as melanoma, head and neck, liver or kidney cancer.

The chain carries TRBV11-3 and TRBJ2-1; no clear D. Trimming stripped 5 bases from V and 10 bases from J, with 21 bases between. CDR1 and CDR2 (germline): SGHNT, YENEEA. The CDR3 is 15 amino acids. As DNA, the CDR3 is TGTGCCAGCAGCCCGGACGGCAGTCCTACAAGGGAGCAGTTCTTC. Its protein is CASSPDGSPTREQFF.

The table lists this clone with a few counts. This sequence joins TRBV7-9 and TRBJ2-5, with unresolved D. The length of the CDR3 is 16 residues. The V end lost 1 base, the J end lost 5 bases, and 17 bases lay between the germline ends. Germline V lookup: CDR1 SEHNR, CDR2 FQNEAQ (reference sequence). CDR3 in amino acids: CASSLEFTKTRETQYF. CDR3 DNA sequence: TGTGCCAGCAGCTTAGAATTCACAAAAACAAGGGAGACCCAGTACTTC.

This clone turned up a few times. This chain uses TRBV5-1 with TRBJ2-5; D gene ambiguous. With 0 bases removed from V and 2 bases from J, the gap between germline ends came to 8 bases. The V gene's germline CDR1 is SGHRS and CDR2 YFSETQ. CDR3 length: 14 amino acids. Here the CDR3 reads CASSLGFGQETQYF. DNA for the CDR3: TGCGCCAGCAGCTTGGGGTTCGGGCAAGAGACCCAGTACTTC.

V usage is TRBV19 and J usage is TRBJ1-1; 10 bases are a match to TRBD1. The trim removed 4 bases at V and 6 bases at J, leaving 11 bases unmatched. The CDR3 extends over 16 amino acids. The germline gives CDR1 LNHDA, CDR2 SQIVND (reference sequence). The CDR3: CASSSTGTGERAEAFF. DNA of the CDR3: TGTGCCAGTAGTAGCACTGGGACAGGGGAACGCGCTGAAGCTTTCTTT.

The CDR3 reads CASGAGYEQYF. As DNA, the CDR3 is TGTGCCAGCGGAGCCGGCTACGAGCAGTACTTC. The chain carries TRBV6-5 and TRBJ2-7; D not resolved. Trimming removed 8 bases from V and 3 bases from J, with 8 bases in between. This CDR3 region has 11 residues. The germline gives CDR1 MNHEY, CDR2 SVGAGI.

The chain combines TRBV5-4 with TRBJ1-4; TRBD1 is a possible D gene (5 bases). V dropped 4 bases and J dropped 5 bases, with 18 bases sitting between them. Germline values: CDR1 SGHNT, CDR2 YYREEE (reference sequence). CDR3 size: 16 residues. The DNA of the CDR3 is TGTGCCAGCAGCCAAGGCGGGGGAGGTTGGAATGAAAAACTGTTTTTT. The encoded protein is CASSQGGGGWNEKLFF.

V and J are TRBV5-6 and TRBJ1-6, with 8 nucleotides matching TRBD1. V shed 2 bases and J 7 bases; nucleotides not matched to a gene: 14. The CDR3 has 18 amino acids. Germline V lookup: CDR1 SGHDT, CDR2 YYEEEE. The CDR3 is CASSFDPSVRGRNSPLHF. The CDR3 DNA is TGTGCCAGCAGCTTTGATCCCTCGGTCAGGGGGCGAAATTCACCCCTCCACTTT.

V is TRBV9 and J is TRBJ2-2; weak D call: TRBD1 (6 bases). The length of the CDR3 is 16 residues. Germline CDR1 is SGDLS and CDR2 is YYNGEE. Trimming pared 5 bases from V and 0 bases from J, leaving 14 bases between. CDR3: CASRKDSLTNTGELFF. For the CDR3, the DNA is TGTGCCAGCAGGAAGGACAGCCTAACGAACACCGGGGAGCTGTTTTTT. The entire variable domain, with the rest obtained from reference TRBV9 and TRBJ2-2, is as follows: DSGVTQTPKHLITATGQRVTLRCSPRSGDLSVYWYQQSLDQGLQFLIQYYNGEERAKGNILERFSAQQFPDLHSELNLSSLELGDSALYFCASRKDSLTNTGELFFGEGSRLTVL.

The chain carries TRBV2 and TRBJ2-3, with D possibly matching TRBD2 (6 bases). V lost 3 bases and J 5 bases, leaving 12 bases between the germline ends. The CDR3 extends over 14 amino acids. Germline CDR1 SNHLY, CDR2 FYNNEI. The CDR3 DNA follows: TGTGCCAGCAGTGAGGCGGGGATTAAAGATACGCAGTATTTT. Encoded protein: CASSEAGIKDTQYF.

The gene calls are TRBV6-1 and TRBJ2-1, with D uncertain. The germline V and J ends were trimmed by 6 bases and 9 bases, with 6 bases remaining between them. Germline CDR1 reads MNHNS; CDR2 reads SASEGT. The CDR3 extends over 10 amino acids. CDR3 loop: CASRSPEQFF. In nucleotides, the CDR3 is TGTGCCAGCAGATCTCCTGAGCAGTTCTTC.

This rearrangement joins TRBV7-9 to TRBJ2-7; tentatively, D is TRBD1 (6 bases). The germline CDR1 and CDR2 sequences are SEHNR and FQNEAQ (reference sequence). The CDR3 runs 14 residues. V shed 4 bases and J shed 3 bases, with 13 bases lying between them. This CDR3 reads CASSSDREIYEQYF. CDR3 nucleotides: TGTGCCAGCAGCTCGGACAGAGAGATCTACGAGCAGTACTTC.

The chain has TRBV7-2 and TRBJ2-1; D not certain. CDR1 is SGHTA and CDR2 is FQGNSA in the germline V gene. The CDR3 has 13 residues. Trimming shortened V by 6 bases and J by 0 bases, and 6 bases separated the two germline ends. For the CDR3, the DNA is TGTGCCAGCAGGGAAAGCTCCTACAATGAGCAGTTCTTC. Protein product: CASRESSYNEQFF.

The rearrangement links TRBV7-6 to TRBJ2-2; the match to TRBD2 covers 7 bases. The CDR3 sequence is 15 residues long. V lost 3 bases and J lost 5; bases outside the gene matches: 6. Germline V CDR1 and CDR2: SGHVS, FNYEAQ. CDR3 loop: CASSFGGTGTGELFF. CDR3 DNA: TGTGCCAGCAGCTTCGGGGGGACGGGGACCGGGGAGCTGTTTTTT.

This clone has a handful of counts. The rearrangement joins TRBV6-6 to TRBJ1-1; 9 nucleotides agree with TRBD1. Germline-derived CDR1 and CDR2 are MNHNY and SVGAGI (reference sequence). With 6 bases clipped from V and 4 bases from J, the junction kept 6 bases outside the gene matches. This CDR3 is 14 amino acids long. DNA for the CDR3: TGTGCCAGCAGGTACAGGGGGCACGGCACTGAAGCTTTCTTT. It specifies CASRYRGHGTEAFF.

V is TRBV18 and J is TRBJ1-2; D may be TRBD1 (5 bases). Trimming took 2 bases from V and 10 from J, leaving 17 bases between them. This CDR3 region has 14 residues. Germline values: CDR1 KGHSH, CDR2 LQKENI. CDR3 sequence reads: CASSPSGGGEDYTF. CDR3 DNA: TGTGCCAGCTCACCATCGGGGGGAGGGGAAGACTACACCTTC.

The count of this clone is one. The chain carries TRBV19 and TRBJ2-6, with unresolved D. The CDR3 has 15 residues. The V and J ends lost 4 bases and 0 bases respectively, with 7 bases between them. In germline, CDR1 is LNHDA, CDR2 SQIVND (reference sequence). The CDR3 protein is CASSKISSGANVLTF. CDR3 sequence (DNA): TGTGCCAGTAGTAAGATTAGCTCTGGGGCCAACGTCCTGACTTTC.

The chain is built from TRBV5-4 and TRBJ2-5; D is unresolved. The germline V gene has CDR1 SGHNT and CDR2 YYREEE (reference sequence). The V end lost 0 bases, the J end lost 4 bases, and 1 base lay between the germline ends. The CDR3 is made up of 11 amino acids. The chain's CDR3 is CASSLAETQYF. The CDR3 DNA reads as TGTGCCAGCAGCTTGGCAGAGACCCAGTACTTC.

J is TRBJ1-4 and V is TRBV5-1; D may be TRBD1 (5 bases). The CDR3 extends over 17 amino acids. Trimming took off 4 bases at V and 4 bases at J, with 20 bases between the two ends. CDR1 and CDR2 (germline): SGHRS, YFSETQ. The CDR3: CASSAQTVGGINEKLFF. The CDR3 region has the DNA TGCGCCAGCAGCGCCCAAACCGTCGGGGGTATTAATGAAAAACTGTTTTTT.

Here the CDR3 DNA reads TGTGCCAGTAGTATGGGGAGCGGGGATAAAGAGACCCAGTACTTC. Its protein product is CASSMGSGDKETQYF. The J gene is TRBJ2-5, the V gene TRBV19; the match to TRBD2 covers 7 bases. The trim removed 3 bases at V and 3 bases at J, leaving 7 bases unmatched. The CDR3 has 15 amino acids. CDR1 LNHDA and CDR2 SQIVND come from the germline V gene (reference sequence).

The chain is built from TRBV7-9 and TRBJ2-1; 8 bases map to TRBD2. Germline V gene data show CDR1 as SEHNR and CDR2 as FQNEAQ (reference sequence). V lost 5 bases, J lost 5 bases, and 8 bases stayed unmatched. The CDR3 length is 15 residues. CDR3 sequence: CASSRSGTGNNEQFF. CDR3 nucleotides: TGTGCCAGCAGCCGTAGCGGGACGGGGAACAATGAGCAGTTCTTC.

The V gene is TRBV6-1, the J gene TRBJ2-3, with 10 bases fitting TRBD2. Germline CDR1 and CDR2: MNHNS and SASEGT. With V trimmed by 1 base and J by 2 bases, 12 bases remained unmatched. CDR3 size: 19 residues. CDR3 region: CASSEVFSSGGRTTDTQYF. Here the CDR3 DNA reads TGTGCCAGCAGTGAAGTGTTTTCTAGCGGGGGCCGAACCACAGATACGCAGTATTTT.

The CDR3 loop is CASSSLHQGVRNTEAFF. The CDR3 DNA reads TGTGCCAGCAGTTCCCTCCACCAGGGGGTTAGGAACACTGAAGCTTTCTTT. The V gene is TRBV28, the J gene TRBJ1-1; 7 bases map to TRBD1. Germline V CDR1 and CDR2: MDHEN, SYDVKM. V was pared by 4 bases and J by 1 base, with 12 bases of the junction left unmatched. This CDR3 comprises 17 residues.

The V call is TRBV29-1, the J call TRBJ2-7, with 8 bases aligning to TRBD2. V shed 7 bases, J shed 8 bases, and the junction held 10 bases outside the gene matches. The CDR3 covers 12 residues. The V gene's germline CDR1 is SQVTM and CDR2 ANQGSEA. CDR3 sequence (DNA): TGCAGCGCCTTGACTAGCGCCTCACAGCAGTACTTC. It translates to CSALTSASQQYF.

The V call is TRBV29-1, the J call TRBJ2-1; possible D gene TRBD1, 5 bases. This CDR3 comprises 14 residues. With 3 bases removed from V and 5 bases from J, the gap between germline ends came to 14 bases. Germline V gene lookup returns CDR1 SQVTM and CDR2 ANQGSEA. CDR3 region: CSVDAGPLNNEQFF. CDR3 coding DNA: TGCAGCGTTGACGCAGGGCCCTTGAACAATGAGCAGTTCTTC.

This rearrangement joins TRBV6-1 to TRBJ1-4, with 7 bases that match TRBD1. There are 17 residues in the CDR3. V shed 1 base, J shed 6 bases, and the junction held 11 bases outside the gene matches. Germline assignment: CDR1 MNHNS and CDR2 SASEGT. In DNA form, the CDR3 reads TGTGCCAGCAGTGAAGGGTTCGGAGACAGGGCCTATGAAAAACTGTTTTTT. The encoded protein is CASSEGFGDRAYEKLFF.

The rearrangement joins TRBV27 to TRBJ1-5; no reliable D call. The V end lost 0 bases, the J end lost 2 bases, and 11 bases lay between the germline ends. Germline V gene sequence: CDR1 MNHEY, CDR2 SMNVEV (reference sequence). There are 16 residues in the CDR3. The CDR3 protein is CASSLSSSQGNQPQHF. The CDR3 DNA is TGTGCCAGCAGTTTATCCAGTAGTCAGGGCAATCAGCCCCAGCATTTT.

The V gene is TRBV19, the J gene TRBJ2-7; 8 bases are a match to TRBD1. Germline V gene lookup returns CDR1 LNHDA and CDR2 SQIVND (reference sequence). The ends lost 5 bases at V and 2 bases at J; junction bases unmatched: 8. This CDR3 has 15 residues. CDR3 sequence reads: CASSPGGGFTYEQYV. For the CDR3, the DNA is TGTGCCAGTAGTCCAGGGGGCGGTTTCACCTACGAGCAGTACGTC.

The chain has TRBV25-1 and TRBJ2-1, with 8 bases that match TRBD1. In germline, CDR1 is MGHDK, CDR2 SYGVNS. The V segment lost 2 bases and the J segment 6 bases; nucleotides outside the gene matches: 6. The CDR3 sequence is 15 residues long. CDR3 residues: CASSEPGTGVNEQFF. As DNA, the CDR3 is TGTGCCAGCAGTGAACCCGGGACAGGAGTCAATGAGCAGTTCTTC. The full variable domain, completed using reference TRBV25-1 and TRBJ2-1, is EADIYQTPRYLVIGTGKKITLECSQTMGHDKMYWYQQDPGMELHLIHYSYGVNSTEKGDLSSESTVSRIRTEHFPLTLESARPSHTSQYLCASSEPGTGVNEQFFGPGTRLTVL.

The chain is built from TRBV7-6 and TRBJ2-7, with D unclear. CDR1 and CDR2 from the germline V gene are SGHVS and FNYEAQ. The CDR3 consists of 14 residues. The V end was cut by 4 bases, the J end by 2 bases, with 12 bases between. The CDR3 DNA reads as TGTGCCAGCAGCTCCCATATTACAACCTACGAGCAGTACTTC. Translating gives CASSSHITTYEQYF.

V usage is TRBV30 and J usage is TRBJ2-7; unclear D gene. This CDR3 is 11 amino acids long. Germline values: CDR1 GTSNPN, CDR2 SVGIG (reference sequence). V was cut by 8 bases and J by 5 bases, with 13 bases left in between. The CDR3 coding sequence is TGTGCCCTGGATTTTAAGGACGAGCAGTACTTC. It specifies CALDFKDEQYF.

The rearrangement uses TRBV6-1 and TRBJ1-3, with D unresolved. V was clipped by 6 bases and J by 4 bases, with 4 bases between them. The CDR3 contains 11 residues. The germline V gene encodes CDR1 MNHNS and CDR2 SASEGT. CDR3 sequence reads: CASRTGNTIYF. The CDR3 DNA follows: TGTGCCAGCAGGACCGGAAACACCATATATTTT.

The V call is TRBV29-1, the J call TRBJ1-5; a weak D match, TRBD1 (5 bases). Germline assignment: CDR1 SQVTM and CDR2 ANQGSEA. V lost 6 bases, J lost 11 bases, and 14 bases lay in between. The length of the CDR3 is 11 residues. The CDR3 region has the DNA TGCAGCGTAAAGGAGGCAGGGACCCAGCATTTT. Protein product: CSVKEAGTQHF.